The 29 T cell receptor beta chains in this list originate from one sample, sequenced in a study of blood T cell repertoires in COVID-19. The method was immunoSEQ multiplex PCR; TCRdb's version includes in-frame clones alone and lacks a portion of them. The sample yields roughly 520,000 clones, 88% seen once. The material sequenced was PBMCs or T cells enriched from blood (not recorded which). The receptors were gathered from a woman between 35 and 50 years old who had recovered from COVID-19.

Here the CDR3 DNA reads TGTGCCAGCAGCTTGGCCAAGGCGGCAGGGAAGTGGAGAAAACTGTTTTTT. Translated, it gives CASSLAKAAGKWRKLFF. The chain joins TRBV5-4 to TRBJ1-4; weak D call: TRBD1 (5 bases). V lost 0 bases, J lost 10 bases, and 22 bases lay in between. This CDR3 has 17 residues. From germline, CDR1 is SGHNT and CDR2 YYREEE (reference sequence).

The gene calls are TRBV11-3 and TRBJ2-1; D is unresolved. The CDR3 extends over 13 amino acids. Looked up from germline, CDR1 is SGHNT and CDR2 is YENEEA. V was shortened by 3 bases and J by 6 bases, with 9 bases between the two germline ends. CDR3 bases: TGTGCCAGCAGCTTTTCAAGAGCCAATGAGCAGTTCTTC. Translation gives CASSFSRANEQFF. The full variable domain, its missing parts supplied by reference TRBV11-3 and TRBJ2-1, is EAGVVQSPRYKIIEKKQPVAFWCNPISGHNTLYWYLQNLGQGPELLIRYENEEAVDDSQLPKDRFSAERLKGVDSTLKIQPAELGDSAVYLCASSFSRANEQFFGPGTRLTVL.

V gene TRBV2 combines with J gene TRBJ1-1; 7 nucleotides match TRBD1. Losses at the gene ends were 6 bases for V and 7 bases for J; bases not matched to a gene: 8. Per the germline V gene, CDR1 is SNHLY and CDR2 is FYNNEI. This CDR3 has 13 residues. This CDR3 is CASRGDSRFEAFF. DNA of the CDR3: TGTGCCAGCAGGGGGGACAGCCGGTTTGAAGCTTTCTTT.

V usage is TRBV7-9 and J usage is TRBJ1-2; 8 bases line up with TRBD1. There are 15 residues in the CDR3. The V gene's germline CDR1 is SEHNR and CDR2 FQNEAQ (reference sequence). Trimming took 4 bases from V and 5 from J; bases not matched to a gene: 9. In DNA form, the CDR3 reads TGTGCCAGCAGCTCCGGACAGGGTTTAGGGTATGGCTACACCTTC. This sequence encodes CASSSGQGLGYGYTF. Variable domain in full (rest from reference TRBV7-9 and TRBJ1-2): DTGVSQNPRHKITKRGQNVTFRCDPISEHNRLYWYRQTLGQGPEFLTYFQNEAQLEKSRLLSDRFSAERPKGSFSTLEIQRTEQGDSAMYLCASSSGQGLGYGYTFGSGTRLTVV.

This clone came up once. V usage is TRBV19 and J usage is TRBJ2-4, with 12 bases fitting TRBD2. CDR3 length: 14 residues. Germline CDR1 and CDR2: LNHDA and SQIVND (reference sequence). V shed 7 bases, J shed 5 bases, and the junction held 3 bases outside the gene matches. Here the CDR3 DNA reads TGTGCCAGTACCGCTAGCGGGAGGGAAAACATTCAGTACTTC. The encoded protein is CASTASGRENIQYF.

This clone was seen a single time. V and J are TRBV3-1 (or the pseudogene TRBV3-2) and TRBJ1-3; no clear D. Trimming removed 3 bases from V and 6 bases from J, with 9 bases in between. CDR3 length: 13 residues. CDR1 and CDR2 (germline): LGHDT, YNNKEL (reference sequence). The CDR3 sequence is CASSQTEENTIYF. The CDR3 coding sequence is TGTGCCAGCAGCCAGACGGAGGAAAACACCATATATTTT.

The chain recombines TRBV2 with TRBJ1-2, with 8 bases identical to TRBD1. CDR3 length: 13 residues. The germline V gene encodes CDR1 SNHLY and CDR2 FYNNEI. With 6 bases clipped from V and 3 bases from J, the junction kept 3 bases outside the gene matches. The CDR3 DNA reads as TGTGCCAGCAGGGGGACAGGATACTATGGCTACACCTTC. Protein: CASRGTGYYGYTF.

CDR3 bases: TGTGCCAGCAGCTTAGCGGGGCTACAGGCCTACGAGCAGTACTTC. Protein sequence: CASSLAGLQAYEQYF. The chain couples TRBV7-6 to TRBJ2-7, with a possible D match to TRBD1 (5 bases). V gave up 0 bases and J gave up 2 bases, with 11 bases separating them. This CDR3 spans 15 amino acids. Germline-derived CDR1 and CDR2 are SGHVS and FNYEAQ.

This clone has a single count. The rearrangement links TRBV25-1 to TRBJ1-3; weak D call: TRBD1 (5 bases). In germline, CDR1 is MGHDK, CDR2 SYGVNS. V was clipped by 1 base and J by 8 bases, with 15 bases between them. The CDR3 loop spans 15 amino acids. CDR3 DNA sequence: TGTGCCAGCAGTGAATTGTCCGCAGGGTGGGACACCATATATTTT. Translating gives CASSELSAGWDTIYF.

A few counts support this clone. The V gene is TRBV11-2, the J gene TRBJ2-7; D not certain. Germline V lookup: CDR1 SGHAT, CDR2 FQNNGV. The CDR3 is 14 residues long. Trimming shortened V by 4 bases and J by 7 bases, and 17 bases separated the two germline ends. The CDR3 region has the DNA TGTGCCAGCAGCTCCCTTACAGATCTTAGGGAGCAGTACTTC. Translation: CASSSLTDLREQYF.

The CDR3: CASSPRGTGIVNEQFF. The DNA of the CDR3 is TGTGCCAGCAGCCCCCGGGGTACGGGTATTGTCAATGAGCAGTTCTTC. V and J are TRBV9 and TRBJ2-1; D perhaps matches TRBD2 (5 bases). The germline V gene has CDR1 SGDLS and CDR2 YYNGEE. The CDR3 runs to 16 residues. The ends were cut back, 4 bases at V and 6 bases at J, with 20 bases in the middle.

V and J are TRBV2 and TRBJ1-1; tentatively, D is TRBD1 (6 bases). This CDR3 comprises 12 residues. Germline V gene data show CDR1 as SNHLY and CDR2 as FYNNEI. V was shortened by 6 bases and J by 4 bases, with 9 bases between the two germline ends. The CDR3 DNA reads TGTGCCAGCAGACAGGGAGTCACTGAAGCTTTCTTT. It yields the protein CASRQGVTEAFF.

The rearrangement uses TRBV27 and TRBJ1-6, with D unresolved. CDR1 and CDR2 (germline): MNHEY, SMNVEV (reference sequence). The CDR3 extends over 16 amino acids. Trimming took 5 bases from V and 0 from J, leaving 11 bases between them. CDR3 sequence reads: CASSILMSSYNSPLHF. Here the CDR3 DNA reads TGTGCCAGCAGTATACTAATGAGCTCCTATAATTCACCCCTCCACTTT.

DNA for the CDR3: TGTGCCAGCAGCTTAGATCACCAGTCTAGCGGGAACGAGCAGTTCTTC. It specifies CASSLDHQSSGNEQFF. The chain combines TRBV11-3 with TRBJ2-1; 9 nucleotides line up with TRBD2. Germline V gives CDR1 SGHNT, CDR2 YENEEA. The CDR3 is 16 residues long. Trimming cost V 0 bases and J 10 bases; bases outside gene matches: 10.

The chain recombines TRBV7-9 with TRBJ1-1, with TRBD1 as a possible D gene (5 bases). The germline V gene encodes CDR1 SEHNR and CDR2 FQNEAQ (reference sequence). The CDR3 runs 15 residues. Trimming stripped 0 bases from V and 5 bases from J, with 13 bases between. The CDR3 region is CASSLAGTLGTEAFF. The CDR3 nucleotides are TGTGCCAGCAGCTTAGCCGGGACTCTGGGGACTGAAGCTTTCTTT.

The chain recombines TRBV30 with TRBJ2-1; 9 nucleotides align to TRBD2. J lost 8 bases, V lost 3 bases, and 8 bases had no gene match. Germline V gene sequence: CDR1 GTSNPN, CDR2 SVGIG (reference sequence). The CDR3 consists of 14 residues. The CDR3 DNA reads TGTGCCTGGAGGACTAGCGGTAGAGGGTATGAGCAGTTCTTC. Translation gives CAWRTSGRGYEQFF.

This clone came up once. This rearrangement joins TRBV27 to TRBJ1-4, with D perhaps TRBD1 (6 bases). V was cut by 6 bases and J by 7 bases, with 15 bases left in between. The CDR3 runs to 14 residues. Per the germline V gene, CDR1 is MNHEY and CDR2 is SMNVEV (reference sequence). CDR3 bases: TGTGCCAGCAGCATAGTAGGGGGTAGTGAAAAACTGTTTTTT. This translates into CASSIVGGSEKLFF.

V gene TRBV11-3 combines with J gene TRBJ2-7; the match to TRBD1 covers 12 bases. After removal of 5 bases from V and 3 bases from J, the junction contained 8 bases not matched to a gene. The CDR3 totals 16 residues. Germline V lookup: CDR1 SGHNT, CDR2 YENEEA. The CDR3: CASSPGQGATYYEQYF. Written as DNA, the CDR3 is TGTGCCAGCAGCCCGGGACAGGGGGCGACGTACTACGAGCAGTACTTC.

The CDR3 loop is CASSPVGGFQETQYF. The CDR3 bases are TGCGCCAGCAGCCCGGTTGGCGGGTTCCAAGAGACCCAGTACTTC. The chain uses TRBV5-1 and TRBJ2-5; D is perhaps TRBD2 (5 bases). V shed 4 bases and J shed 1 base, with 14 bases lying between them. The germline CDR1 and CDR2 sequences are SGHRS and YFSETQ. CDR3 size: 15 residues.

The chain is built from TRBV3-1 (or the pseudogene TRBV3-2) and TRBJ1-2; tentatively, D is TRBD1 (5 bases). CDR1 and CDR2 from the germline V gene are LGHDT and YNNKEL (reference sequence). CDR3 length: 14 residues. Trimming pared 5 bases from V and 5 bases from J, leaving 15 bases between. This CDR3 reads CASSFDSQRYGYTF. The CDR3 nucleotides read TGTGCCAGCAGCTTTGACAGCCAGAGGTATGGCTACACCTTC.

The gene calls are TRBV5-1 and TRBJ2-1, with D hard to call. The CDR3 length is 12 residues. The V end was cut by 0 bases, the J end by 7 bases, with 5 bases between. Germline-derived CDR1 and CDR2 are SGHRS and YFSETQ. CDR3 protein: CASSLVQNEQFF. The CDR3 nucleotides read TGCGCCAGCAGCTTGGTCCAGAATGAGCAGTTCTTC.

The CDR3 here is CASSKPDRGGQPQHF. The CDR3 coding sequence is TGTGCCAGCAGTAAACCCGACAGGGGCGGACAGCCCCAGCATTTT. The chain recombines TRBV7-2 with TRBJ1-5; 8 bases fit TRBD1. Germline V gives CDR1 SGHTA, CDR2 FQGNSA. The V segment lost 6 bases and the J segment 7 bases; nucleotides outside the gene matches: 11. CDR3 size: 15 residues.

For the CDR3, the DNA is TGTGCCAGCACTCCCACGGCGGGTATCGGTGGCTACACCTTC. This encodes CASTPTAGIGGYTF. J is TRBJ1-2 and V is TRBV25-1; D is unresolved. The CDR3 has 14 amino acids. V was cut by 7 bases and J by 7 bases, with 19 bases left in between. The germline CDR1 and CDR2 sequences are MGHDK and SYGVNS.

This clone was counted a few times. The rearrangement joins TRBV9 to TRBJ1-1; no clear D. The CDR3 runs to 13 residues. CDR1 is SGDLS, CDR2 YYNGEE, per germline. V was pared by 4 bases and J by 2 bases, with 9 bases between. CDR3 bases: TGTGCCAGCAGCCGCGGGCATAACACTGAAGCTTTCTTT. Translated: CASSRGHNTEAFF.

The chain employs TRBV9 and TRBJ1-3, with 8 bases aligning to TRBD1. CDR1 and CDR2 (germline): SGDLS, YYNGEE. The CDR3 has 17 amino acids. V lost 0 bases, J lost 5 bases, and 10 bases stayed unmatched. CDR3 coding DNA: TGTGCCAGCAGCGTAGATCTGGGGGGACAGGAACGAAACACCATATATTTT. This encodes CASSVDLGGQERNTIYF.

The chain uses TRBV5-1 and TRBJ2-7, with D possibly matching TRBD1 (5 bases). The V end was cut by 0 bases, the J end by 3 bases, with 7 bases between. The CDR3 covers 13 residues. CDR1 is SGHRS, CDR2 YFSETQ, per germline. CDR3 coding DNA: TGCGCCAGCAGCTTGGAAGGGGTCTACGAGCAGTACTTC. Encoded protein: CASSLEGVYEQYF.

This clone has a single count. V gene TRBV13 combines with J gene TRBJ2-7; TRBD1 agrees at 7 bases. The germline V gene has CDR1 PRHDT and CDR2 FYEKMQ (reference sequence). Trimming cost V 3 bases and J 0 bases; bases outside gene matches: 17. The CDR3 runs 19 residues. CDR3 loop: CASSFMWGYSGTDSYEQYF. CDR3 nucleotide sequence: TGTGCCAGCAGCTTTATGTGGGGGTACTCCGGGACAGACTCCTACGAGCAGTACTTC.

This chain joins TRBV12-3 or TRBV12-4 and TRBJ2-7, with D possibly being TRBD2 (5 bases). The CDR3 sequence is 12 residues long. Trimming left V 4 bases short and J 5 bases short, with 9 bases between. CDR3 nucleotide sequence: TGTGCCAGCAGTTGGACTTTCAACGAGCAGTACTTC. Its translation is CASSWTFNEQYF.

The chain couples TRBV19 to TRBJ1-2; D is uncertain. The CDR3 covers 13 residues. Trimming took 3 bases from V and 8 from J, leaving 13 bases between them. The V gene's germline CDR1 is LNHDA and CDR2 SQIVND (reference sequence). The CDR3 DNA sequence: TGTGCCAGTAGTATTCGAGGCGAGACGGGCTACACCTTC. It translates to CASSIRGETGYTF. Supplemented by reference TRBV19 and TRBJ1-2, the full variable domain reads DGGITQSPKYLFRKEGQNVTLSCEQNLNHDAMYWYRQDPGQGLRLIYYSQIVNDFQKGDIAEGYSVSREKKESFPLTVTSAQKNPTAFYLCASSIRGETGYTFGSGTRLTVV.